The present entry profiles one TCR beta chain with its context. The data were taken from a study of T cell responses to AZD1222 COVID-19 vaccine. TCRdb's copy holds only in-frame clones and misses some; the assay was immunoSEQ multiplex PCR. The table has 150,000 to 200,000 clones, approximately 86% seen once. The material sequenced was peripheral blood, taken 28 days after the second AZD1222 dose. The sequence was obtained from an adult who received the AZD1222 COVID-19 vaccine.

In nucleotides, the CDR3 is TGCGCCAGCAGCAGATCAGGGGACTCTGGGGCCAACGTCCTGACTTTC. It encodes CASSRSGDSGANVLTF. The rearrangement uses TRBV5-1 and TRBJ2-6; a possible D gene is TRBD1 (6 bases). Germline CDR1 SGHRS, CDR2 YFSETQ. This CDR3 has 16 amino acids. V dropped 4 bases and J dropped 0 bases, with 11 bases sitting between them.